This T cell receptor (beta chain) was sequenced for a study of blood T cell repertoires in COVID-19. Germline V lookup: CDR1 SGHDN, CDR2 FVKESK. Trimming removed 2 bases at V and 5 bases at J, with 6 bases between. CDR3 length: 12 amino acids. Libraries were prepared by immunoSEQ multiplex PCR; TCRdb keeps only in-frame clonotypes and omits some of them. Of under 90,000 clones in the sample, 65% to 90% are singletons; the top ten hold around 41%. The chain couples TRBV14 to TRBJ1-2; TRBD1 is a possible D gene (6 bases). The specimen was peripheral blood. This TCR was sampled from a man older than 75 with acute or convalescent COVID-19. In nucleotides, the CDR3 is TGTGCCAGCAGCCAAACAGGGTATGGCTACACCTTC. This sequence encodes CASSQTGYGYTF.